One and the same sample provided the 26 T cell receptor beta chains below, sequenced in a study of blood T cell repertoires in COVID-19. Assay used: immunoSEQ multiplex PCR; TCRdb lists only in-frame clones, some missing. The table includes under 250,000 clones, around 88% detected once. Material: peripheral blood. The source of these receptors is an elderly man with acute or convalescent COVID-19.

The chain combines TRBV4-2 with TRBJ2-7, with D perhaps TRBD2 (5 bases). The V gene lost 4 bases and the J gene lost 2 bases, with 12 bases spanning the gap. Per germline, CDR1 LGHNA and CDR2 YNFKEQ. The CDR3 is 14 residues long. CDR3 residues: CASSPPRRTYEQYF. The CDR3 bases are TGTGCCAGCAGCCCGCCACGGAGGACCTACGAGCAGTACTTC.

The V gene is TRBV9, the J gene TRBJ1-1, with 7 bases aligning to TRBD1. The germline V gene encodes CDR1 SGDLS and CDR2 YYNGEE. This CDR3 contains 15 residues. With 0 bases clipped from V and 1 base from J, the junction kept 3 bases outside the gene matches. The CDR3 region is CASSVDRGSNTEAFF. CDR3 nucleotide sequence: TGTGCCAGCAGCGTAGACAGGGGCTCGAACACTGAAGCTTTCTTT.

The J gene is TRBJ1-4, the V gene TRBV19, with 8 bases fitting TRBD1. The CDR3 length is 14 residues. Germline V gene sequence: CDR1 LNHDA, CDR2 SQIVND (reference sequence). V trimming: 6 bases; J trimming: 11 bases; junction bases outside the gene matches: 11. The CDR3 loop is CASSSGTGLGKLFF. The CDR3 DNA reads TGTGCCAGTAGCTCCGGGACAGGCCTAGGGAAACTGTTTTTT. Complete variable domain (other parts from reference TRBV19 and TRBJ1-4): DGGITQSPKYLFRKEGQNVTLSCEQNLNHDAMYWYRQDPGQGLRLIYYSQIVNDFQKGDIAEGYSVSREKKESFPLTVTSAQKNPTAFYLCASSSGTGLGKLFFGSGTQLSVL.

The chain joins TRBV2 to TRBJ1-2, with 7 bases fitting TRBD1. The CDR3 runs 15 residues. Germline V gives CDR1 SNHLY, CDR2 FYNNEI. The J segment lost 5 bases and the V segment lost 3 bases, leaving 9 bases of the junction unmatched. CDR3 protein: CASSDGQEVTYGYTF. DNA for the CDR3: TGTGCCAGCAGTGACGGACAGGAGGTGACTTATGGCTACACCTTC.

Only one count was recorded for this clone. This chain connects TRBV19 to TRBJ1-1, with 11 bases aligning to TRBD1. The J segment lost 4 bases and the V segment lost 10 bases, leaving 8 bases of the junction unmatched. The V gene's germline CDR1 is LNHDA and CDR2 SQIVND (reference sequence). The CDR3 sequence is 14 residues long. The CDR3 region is CATLDRGQPTEAFF. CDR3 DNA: TGTGCCACCCTGGACAGGGGGCAACCCACTGAAGCTTTCTTT.

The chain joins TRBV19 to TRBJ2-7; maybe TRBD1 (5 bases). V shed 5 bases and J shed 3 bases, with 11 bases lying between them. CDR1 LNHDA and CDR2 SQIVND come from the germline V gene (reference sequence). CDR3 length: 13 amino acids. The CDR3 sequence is CASSSGYGYEQYF. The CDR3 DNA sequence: TGTGCCAGTAGTTCAGGGTATGGCTACGAGCAGTACTTC.

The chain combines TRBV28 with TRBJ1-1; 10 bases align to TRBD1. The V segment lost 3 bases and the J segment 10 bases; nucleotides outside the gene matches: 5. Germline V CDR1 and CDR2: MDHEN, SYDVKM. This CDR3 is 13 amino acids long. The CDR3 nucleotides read TGTGCCAGCAGTTTGGACTGGACAGGGGGAGCTTTCTTT. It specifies CASSLDWTGGAFF. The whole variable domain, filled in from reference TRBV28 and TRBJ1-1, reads DVKVTQSSRYLVKRTGEKVFLECVQDMDHENMFWYRQDPGLGLRLIYFSYDVKMKEKGDIPEGYSVSREKKERFSLILESASTNQTSMYLCASSLDWTGGAFFGQGTRLTVV.

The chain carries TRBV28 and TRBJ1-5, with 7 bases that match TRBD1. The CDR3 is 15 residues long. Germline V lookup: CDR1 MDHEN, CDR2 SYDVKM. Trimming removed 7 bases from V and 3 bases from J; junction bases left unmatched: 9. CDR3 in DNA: TGTGCCAGCAAATCTTCACAGGGGTTCAATCAGCCCCAGCATTTT. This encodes CASKSSQGFNQPQHF.

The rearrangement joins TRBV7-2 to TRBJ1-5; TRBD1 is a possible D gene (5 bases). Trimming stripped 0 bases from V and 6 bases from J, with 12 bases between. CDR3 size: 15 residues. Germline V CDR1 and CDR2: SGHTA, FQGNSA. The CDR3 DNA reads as TGTGCCAGCAGCTTAGCGGGGGGTCCGGGTCAGCCCCAGCATTTT. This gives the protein CASSLAGGPGQPQHF.

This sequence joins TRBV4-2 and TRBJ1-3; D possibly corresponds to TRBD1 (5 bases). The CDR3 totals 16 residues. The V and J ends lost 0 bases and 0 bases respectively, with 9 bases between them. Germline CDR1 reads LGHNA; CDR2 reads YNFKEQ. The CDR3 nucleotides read TGTGCCAGCAGCCAAGATCCACAGGCCTCTGGAAACACCATATATTTT. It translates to CASSQDPQASGNTIYF.

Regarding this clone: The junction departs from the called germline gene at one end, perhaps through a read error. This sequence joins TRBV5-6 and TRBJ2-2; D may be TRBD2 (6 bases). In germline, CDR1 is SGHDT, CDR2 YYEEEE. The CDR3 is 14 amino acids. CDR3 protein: CASSWRTIYGKLFF. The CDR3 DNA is TGTGCCAGCAGCTGGAGGACTATTTACGGGAAGCTGTTTTTT.

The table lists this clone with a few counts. This chain's CDR3 is CASSLQGEEGNYGYTF. Written as DNA, the CDR3 is TGTGCCAGCAGTTTACAGGGGGAGGAGGGCAACTATGGCTACACCTTC. The J gene is TRBJ1-2, the V gene TRBV2, with 8 nucleotides matching TRBD1. Losses at the gene ends were 5 bases for V and 2 bases for J; bases not matched to a gene: 10. Germline loops: CDR1 SNHLY, CDR2 FYNNEI. The CDR3 spans 16 residues.

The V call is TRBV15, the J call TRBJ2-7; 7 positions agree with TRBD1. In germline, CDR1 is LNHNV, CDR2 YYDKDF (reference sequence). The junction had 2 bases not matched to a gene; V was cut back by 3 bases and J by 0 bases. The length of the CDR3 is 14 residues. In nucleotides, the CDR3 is TGTGCCACCAGCAGCAGGGGGTACTCCTACGAGCAGTACTTC. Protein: CATSSRGYSYEQYF.

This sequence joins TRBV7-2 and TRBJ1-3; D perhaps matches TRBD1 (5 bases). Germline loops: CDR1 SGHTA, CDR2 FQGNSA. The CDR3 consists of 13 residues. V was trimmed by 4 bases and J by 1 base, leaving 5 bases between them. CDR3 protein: CASSSGSGNTIYF. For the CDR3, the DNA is TGTGCCAGCAGCTCAGGGTCTGGAAACACCATATATTTT.

This CDR3 reads CASSLGTDNEQFF. The CDR3 nucleotides read TGTGCCAGTAGTCTTGGGACAGACAATGAGCAGTTCTTC. This chain uses TRBV19 with TRBJ2-1, with 7 bases that match TRBD1. CDR1 is LNHDA and CDR2 is SQIVND in the germline V gene (reference sequence). J was trimmed by 5 bases and V by 5 bases; bases with no gene match: 3. The CDR3 has 13 amino acids.

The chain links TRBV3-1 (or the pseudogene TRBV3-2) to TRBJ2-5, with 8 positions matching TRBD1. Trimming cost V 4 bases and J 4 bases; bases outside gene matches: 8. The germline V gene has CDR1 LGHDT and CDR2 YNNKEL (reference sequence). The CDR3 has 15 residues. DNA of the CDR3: TGTGCCAGCAGCCGTGGACAGGGAATTGGAGAGACCCAGTACTTC. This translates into CASSRGQGIGETQYF.

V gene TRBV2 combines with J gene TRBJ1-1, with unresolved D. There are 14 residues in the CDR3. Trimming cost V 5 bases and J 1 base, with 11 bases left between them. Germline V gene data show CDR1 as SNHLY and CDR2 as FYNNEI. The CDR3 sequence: CASSRGGRNTEAFF. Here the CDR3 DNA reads TGTGCCAGCAGTCGGGGAGGGAGGAACACTGAAGCTTTCTTT.

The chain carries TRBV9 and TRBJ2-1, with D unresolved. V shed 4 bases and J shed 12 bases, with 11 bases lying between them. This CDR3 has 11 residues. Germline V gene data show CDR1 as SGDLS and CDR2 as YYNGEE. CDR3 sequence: CASSSSIVQFF. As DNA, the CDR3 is TGTGCCAGCAGCTCGAGTATTGTGCAGTTCTTC.

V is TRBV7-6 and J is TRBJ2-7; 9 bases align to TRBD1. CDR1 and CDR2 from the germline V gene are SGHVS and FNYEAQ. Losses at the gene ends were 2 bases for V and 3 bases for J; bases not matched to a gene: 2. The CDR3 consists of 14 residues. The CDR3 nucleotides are TGTGCCAGCAGCTTACCGGGACAGGGCTACGAGCAGTACTTC. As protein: CASSLPGQGYEQYF. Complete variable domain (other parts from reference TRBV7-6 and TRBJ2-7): GAGVSQSPRYKVTKRGQDVALRCDPISGHVSLYWYRQALGQGPEFLTYFNYEAQQDKSGLPNDRFSAERPEGSISTLTIQRTEQRDSAMYRCASSLPGQGYEQYFGPGTRLTVT.

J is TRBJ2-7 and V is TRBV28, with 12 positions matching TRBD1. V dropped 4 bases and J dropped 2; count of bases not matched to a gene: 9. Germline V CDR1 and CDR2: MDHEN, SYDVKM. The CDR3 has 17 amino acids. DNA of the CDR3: TGTGCCAGCAGTTCAACCGGGACAGGGGGCCCCCCCTACGAGCAGTACTTC. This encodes CASSSTGTGGPPYEQYF.

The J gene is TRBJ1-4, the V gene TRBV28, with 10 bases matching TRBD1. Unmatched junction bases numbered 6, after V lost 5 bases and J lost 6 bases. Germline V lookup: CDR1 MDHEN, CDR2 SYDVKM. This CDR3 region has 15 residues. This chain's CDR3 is CASSAHGQGDEKLFF. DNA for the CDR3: TGTGCCAGCAGTGCACATGGACAGGGGGATGAAAAACTGTTTTTT.

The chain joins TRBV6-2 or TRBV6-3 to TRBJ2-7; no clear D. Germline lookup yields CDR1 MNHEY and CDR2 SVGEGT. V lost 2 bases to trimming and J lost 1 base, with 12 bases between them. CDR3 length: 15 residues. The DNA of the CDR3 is TGTGCCAGCAGTTACCCGGCAGGCCCTTCCTACGAGCAGTACTTC. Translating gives CASSYPAGPSYEQYF.

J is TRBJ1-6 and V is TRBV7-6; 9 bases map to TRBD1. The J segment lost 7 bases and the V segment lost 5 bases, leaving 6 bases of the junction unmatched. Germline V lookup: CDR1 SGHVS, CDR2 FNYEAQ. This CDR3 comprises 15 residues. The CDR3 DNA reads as TGTGCCAGCAGCAGGTCGGACAGGGGAAATTCACCCCTCCACTTT. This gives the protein CASSRSDRGNSPLHF.

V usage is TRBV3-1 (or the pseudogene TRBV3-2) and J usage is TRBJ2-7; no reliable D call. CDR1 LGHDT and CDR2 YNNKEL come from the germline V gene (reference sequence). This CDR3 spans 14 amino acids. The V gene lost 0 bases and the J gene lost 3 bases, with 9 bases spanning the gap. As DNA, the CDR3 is TGTGCCAGCAGCCAAGAATACCGCGACTACGAGCAGTACTTC. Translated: CASSQEYRDYEQYF.

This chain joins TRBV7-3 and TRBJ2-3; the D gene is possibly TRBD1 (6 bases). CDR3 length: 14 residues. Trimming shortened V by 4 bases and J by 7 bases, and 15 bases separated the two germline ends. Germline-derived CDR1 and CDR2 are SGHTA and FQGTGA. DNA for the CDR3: TGTGCCAGCAGCTCGACCGGACAGTCCTATACGCAGTATTTT. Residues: CASSSTGQSYTQYF.

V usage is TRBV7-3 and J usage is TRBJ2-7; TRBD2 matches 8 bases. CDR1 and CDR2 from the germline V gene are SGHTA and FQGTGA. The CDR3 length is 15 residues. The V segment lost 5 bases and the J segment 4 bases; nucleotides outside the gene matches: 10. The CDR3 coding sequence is TGTGCCAGCAGCCTAGCAAGCGGGAGTCAATACGAGCAGTACTTC. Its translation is CASSLASGSQYEQYF.